The clone carrying this T cell receptor (beta chain) appeared many times. Via MiXCR, TCRdb re-called the 5' RACE reads, giving one row per CDR3 protein. Seen here are more than 45,000 distinct CDR3 sequences, roughly 12% observed once, and the top ten hold 3% to 4.5%. The CDR3 totals 15 residues. Germline CDR1 reads KGHSH; CDR2 reads LQKENI. V lost 0 bases and J lost 2; bases outside the gene matches: 2. The data were obtained in a study of early T cells in non-severe SARS-CoV-2 infection. This rearrangement joins TRBV18 to TRBJ2-7; 9 bases align to TRBD2. The specimen sequenced was whole blood. The source of this sequence is an adult who was a healthcare worker with PCR-confirmed SARS-CoV-2 infection or an uninfected control (not recorded which). The CDR3 is CASSPPTSGAYEQYF. CDR3 bases: TGTGCCAGCTCACCACCGACTAGCGGAGCCTACGAGCAGTACTTC.